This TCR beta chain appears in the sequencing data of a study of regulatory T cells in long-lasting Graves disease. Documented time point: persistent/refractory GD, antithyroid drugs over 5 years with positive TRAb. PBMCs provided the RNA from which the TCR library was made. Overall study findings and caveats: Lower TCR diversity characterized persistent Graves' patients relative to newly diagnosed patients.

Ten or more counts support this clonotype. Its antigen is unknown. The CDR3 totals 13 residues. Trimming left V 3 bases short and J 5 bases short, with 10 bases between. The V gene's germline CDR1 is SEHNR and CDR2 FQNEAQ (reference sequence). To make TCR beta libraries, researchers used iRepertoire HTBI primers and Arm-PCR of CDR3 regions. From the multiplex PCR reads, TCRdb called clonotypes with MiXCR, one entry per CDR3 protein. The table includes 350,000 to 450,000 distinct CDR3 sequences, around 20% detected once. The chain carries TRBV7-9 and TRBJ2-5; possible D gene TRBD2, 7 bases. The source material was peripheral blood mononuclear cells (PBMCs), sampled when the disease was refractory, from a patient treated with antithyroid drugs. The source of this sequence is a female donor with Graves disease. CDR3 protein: CASSFGGQETQYF. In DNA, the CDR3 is TGTGCCAGCAGCTTCGGGGGGCAGGAGACCCAGTACTTC.